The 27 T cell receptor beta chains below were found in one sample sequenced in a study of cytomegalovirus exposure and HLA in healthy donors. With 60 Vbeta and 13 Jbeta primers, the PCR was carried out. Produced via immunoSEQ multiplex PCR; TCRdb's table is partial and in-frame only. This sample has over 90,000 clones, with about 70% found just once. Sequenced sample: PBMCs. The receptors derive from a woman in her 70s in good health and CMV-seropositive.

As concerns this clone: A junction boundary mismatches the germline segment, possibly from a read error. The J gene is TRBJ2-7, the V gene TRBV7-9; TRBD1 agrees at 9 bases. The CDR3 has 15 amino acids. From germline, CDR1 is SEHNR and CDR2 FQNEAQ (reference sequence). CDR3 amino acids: CSSSLQGASPYEQYF. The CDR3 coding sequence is TGTTCCAGCAGCTTACAGGGGGCGAGTCCCTACGAGCAGTACTTC.

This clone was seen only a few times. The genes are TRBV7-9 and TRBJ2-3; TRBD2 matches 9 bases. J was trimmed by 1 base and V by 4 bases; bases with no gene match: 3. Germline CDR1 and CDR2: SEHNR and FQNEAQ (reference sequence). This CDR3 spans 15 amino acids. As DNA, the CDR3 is TGTGCCAGCAGCTCTTCTAGCGGGGGCACAGATACGCAGTATTTT. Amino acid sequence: CASSSSSGGTDTQYF.

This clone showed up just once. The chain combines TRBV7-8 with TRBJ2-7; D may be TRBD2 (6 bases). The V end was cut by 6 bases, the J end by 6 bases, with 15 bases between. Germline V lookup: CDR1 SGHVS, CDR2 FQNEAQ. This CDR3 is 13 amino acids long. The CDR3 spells CASSPSGLSEQYF. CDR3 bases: TGTGCCAGCAGTCCCTCGGGACTCTCCGAGCAGTACTTC.

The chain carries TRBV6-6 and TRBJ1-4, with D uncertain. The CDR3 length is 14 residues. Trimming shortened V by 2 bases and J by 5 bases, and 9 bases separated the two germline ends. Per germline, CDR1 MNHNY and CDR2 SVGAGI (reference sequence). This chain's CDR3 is CASSYDQENEKLFF. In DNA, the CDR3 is TGTGCCAGCAGTTACGATCAGGAAAATGAAAAACTGTTTTTT.

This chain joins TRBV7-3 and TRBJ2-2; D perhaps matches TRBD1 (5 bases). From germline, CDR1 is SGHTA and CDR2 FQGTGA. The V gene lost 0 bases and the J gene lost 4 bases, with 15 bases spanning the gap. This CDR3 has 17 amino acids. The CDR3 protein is CASSLTSQGMSTGELFF. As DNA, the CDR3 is TGTGCCAGCAGCTTAACGAGTCAGGGAATGAGCACCGGGGAGCTGTTTTTT.

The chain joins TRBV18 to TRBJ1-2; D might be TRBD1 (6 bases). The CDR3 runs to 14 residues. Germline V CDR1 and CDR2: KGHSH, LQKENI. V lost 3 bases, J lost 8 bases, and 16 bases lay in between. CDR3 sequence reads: CASSPRLQGEGYTF. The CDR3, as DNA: TGTGCCAGCTCACCCAGGTTACAGGGTGAAGGCTACACCTTC.

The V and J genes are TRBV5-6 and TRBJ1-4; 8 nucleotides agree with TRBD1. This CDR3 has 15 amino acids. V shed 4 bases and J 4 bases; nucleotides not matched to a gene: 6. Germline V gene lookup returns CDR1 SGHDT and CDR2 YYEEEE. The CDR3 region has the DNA TGTGCCAGCAGCGACAGGGGCGGACTTAATGAAAAACTGTTTTTT. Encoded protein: CASSDRGGLNEKLFF.

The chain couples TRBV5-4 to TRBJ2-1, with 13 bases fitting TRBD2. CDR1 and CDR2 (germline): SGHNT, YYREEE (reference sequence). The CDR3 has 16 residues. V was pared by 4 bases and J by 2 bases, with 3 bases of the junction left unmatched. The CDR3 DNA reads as TGTGCCAGCAGCGAAGGGACTAGCGGGGCCTACAATGAGCAGTTCTTC. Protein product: CASSEGTSGAYNEQFF.

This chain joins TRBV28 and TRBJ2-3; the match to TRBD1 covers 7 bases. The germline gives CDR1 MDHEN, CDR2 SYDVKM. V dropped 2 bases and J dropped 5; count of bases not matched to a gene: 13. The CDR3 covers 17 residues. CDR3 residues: CASSLGGQQGVLDTQYF. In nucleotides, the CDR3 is TGTGCCAGCAGTTTAGGGGGTCAGCAGGGGGTCTTAGATACGCAGTATTTT. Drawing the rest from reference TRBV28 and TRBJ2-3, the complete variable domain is DVKVTQSSRYLVKRTGEKVFLECVQDMDHENMFWYRQDPGLGLRLIYFSYDVKMKEKGDIPEGYSVSREKKERFSLILESASTNQTSMYLCASSLGGQQGVLDTQYFGPGTRLTVL.

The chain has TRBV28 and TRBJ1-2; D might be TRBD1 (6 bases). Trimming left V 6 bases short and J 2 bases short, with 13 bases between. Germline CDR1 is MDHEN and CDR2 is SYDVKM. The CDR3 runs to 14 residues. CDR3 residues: CASSTQQGNYGYTF. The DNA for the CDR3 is TGTGCCAGCAGCACTCAACAGGGAAACTATGGCTACACCTTC.

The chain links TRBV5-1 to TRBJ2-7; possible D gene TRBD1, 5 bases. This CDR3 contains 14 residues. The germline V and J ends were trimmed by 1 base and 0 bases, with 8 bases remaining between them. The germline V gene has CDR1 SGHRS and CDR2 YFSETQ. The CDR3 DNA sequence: TGCGCCAGCAGCTTGCAGACAGCCTCCTACGAGCAGTACTTC. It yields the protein CASSLQTASYEQYF.

This CDR3 reads CASSFRGSNEQFF. CDR3 nucleotide sequence: TGTGCCAGCAGCTTTAGGGGTAGCAATGAGCAGTTCTTC. This sequence joins TRBV11-3 and TRBJ2-1; tentative D call: TRBD1 (5 bases). The CDR3 sequence is 13 residues long. V shed 3 bases and J shed 6 bases, with 9 bases lying between them. Looked up from germline, CDR1 is SGHNT and CDR2 is YENEEA.

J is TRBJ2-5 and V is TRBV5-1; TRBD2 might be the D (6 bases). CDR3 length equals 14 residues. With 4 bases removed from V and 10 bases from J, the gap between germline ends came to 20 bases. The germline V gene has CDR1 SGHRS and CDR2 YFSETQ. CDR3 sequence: CASSPGLATMDQYF. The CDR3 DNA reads TGCGCCAGCAGCCCGGGACTCGCGACGATGGACCAGTACTTC.

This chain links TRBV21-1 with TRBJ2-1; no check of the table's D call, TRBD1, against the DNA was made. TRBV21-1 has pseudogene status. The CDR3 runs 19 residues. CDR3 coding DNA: TGTGCCAGCAGCAAAAGTAAGGGACAGGGGCCCCTTTTACACAATGAGCAGTTCTTC. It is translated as CASSKSKGQGPLLHNEQFF.

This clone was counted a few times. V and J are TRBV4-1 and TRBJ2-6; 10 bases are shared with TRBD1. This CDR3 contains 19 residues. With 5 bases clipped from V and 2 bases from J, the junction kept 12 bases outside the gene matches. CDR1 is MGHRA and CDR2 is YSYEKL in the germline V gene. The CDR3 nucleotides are TGCGCCAGCAGCGAAATAACCGGGACAGGGGCCCCTGGGGCCAACGTCCTGACTTTC. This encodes CASSEITGTGAPGANVLTF.

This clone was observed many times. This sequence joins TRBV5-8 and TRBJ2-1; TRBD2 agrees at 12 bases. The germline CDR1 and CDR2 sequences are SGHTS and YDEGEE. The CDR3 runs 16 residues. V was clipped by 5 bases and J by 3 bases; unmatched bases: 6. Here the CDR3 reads CASRDPLAGGYNEQFF. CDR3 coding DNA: TGTGCCAGCAGAGACCCACTAGCGGGGGGCTACAATGAGCAGTTCTTC. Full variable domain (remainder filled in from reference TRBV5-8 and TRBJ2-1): EAGVTQSPTHLIKTRGQQATLRCSPISGHTSVYWYQQALGLGLQFLLWYDEGEERNRGNFPPRFSGRQFPNYSSELNVNALELEDSALYLCASRDPLAGGYNEQFFGPGTRLTVL.

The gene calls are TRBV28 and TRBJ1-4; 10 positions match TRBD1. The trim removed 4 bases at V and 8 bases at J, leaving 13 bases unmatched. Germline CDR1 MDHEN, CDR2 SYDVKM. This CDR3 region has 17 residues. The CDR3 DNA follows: TGTGCCAGCAGTTCGCCGAGGGACAGGGGTTCGCGAGAAAAACTGTTTTTT. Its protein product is CASSSPRDRGSREKLFF.

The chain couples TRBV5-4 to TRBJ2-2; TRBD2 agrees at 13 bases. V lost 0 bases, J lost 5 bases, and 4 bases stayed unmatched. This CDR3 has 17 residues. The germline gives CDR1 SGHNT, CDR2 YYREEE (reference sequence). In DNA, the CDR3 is TGTGCCAGCAGCTTGGAGACTAGCGGGGGGCCGACCGGGGAGCTGTTTTTT. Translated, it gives CASSLETSGGPTGELFF.

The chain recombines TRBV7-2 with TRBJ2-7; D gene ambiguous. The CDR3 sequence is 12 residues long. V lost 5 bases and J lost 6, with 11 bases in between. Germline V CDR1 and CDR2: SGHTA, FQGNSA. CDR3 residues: CASSTSVLEQYF. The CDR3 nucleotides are TGTGCCAGCAGCACTTCGGTCCTCGAGCAGTACTTC. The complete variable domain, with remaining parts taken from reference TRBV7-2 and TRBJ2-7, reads GAGVSQSPSNKVTEKGKDVELRCDPISGHTALYWYRQSLGQGLEFLIYFQGNSAPDKSGLPSDRFSAERTGGSVSTLTIQRTQQEDSAVYLCASSTSVLEQYFGPGTRLTVT.

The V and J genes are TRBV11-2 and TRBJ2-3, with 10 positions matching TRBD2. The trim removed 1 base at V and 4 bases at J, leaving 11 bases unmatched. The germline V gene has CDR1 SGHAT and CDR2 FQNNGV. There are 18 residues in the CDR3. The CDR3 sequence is CASSLVGASGSLADTQYF. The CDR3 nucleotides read TGTGCCAGCAGCTTAGTTGGTGCTAGCGGGAGTTTGGCAGATACGCAGTATTTT. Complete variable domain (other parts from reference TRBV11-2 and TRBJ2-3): EAGVAQSPRYKIIEKRQSVAFWCNPISGHATLYWYQQILGQGPKLLIQFQNNGVVDDSQLPKDRFSAERLKGVDSTLKIQPAKLEDSAVYLCASSLVGASGSLADTQYFGPGTRLTVL.

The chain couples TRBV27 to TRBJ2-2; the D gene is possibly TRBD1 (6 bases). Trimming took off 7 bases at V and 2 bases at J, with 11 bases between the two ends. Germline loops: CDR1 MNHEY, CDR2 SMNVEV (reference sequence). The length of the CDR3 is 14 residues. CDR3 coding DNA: TGTGCCAGCAAAGGGACATTAAACACCGGGGAGCTGTTTTTT. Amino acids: CASKGTLNTGELFF.

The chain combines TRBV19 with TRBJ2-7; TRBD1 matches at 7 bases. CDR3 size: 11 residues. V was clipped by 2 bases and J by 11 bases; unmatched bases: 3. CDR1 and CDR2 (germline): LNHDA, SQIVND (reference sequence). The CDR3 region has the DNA TGTGCCAGTAGTATAACAGGGGCGAAGTACTTC. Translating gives CASSITGAKYF.

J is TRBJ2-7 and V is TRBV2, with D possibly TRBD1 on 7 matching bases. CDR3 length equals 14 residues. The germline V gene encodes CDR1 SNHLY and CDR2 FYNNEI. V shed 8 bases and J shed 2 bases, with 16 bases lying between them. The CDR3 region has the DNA TGTGCCAGCGGGGGGACAGCACTAACCTACGAGCAGTACTTC. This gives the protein CASGGTALTYEQYF. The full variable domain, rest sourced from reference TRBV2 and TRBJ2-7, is EPEVTQTPSHQVTQMGQEVILRCVPISNHLYFYWYRQILGQKVEFLVSFYNNEISEKSEIFDDQFSVERPDGSNFTLKIRSTKLEDSAMYFCASGGTALTYEQYFGPGTRLTVT.

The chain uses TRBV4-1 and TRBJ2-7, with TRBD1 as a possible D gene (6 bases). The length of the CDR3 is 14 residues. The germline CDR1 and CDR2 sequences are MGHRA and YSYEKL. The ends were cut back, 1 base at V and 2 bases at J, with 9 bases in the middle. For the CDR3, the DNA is TGCGCCAGCAGCCAAGGGACAGTAACCTACGAGCAGTACTTC. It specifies CASSQGTVTYEQYF.

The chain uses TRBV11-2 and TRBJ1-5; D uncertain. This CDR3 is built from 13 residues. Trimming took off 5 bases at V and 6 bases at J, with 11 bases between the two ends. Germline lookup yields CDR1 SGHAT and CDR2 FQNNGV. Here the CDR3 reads CASSPRGSQPQHF. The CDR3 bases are TGTGCCAGCAGCCCCAGAGGGAGTCAGCCCCAGCATTTT.

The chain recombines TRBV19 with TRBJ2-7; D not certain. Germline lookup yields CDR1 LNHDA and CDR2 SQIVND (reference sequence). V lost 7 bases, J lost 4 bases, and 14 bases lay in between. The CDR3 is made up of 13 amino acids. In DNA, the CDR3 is TGTGCCAGTACCAAAGCTGATAAGTACGAGCAGTACTTC. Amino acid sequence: CASTKADKYEQYF. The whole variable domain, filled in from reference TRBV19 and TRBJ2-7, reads DGGITQSPKYLFRKEGQNVTLSCEQNLNHDAMYWYRQDPGQGLRLIYYSQIVNDFQKGDIAEGYSVSREKKESFPLTVTSAQKNPTAFYLCASTKADKYEQYFGPGTRLTVT.

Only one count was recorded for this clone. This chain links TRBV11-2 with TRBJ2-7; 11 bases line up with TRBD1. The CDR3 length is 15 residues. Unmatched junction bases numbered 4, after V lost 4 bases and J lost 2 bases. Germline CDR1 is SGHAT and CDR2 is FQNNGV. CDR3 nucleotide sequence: TGTGCCAGCAGCTCACCGGGACAGGGGGCCTACGAGCAGTACTTC. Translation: CASSSPGQGAYEQYF.